The 20 T cell receptor beta chains below were found in one sample sequenced in a study of blood T cells in healthy people across ages. The authors ran a second PCR of 7 to 11 cycles using a sample-barcoded 5' primer and a J-beta primer mix. TCRdb reanalysed the 5' RACE reads using MiXCR and keeps one entry per CDR3 protein. Here the sample spans 750,000 to 1,000,000 distinct CDR3 sequences, just under 30% being singletons. These data also featured in a second study, about T cells of mothers and their children.

The sample consisted of blood. These receptors originate from a woman aged 40 to 50 in good health.

This clonotype occurred many times. The rearrangement joins TRBV29-1 to TRBJ2-7; 8 bases are shared with TRBD1. Germline V gene lookup returns CDR1 SQVTM and CDR2 ANQGSEA. The CDR3 is made up of 12 amino acids. J gave up 6 bases and V 4 bases, and 5 bases lay outside the gene matches. CDR3 protein: CSVGQGFGEQYF. CDR3 coding DNA: TGCAGCGTTGGACAGGGGTTCGGCGAGCAGTACTTC.

This clonotype has just a few counts. One end of the junction fails to match germline, which may point to a read error. The J gene is TRBJ2-7, the V gene TRBV5-1, with a tentative D call TRBD1 (6 bases). CDR3 length: 14 residues. Germline V gene data show CDR1 as SGHRS and CDR2 as YFSETQ. The CDR3 DNA follows: TGCGCCGGCAGCTTGGAAGGGGGAGCCTACGAGCAGTACTTC. Its translation is CAGSLEGGAYEQYF.

This CDR3 reads CASSTLIYNEQFF. In DNA form, the CDR3 reads TGTGCCAGCAGTACCCTAATATACAATGAGCAGTTCTTC. The gene calls are TRBV6-5 and TRBJ2-1; D remains ambiguous. V lost 5 bases and J 4 bases, leaving 9 bases between the germline ends. CDR1 is MNHEY, CDR2 SVGAGI, per germline. This CDR3 has 13 amino acids.

In this sample, this clonotype turned up a few times. This sequence joins TRBV9 and TRBJ2-1; 7 nucleotides align to TRBD1. This CDR3 region has 15 residues. Germline CDR1 is SGDLS and CDR2 is YYNGEE. Trimming took 4 bases from V and 0 from J; bases not matched to a gene: 4. CDR3 sequence (DNA): TGTGCCAGCAGCTTCCGGGACAGCTCCTACAATGAGCAGTTCTTC. Its protein is CASSFRDSSYNEQFF.

V usage is TRBV5-1 and J usage is TRBJ1-2, with a weak D call TRBD1 (5 bases). The CDR3 runs 14 residues. Per the germline V gene, CDR1 is SGHRS and CDR2 is YFSETQ. V was shortened by 9 bases and J by 1 base, with 16 bases between the two germline ends. DNA for the CDR3: TGCGCCAACAGGAAGTCGGTTTATAACTATGGCTACACCTTC. This gives the protein CANRKSVYNYGYTF.

The rearrangement joins TRBV28 to TRBJ2-1, with 11 bases matching TRBD2. With V trimmed by 3 bases and J by 0 bases, 4 bases remained unmatched. Germline V lookup: CDR1 MDHEN, CDR2 SYDVKM. The CDR3 is made up of 17 amino acids. The CDR3 DNA reads TGTGCCAGCAGTTTGACTAGCGGGGCCCCCTCCTACAATGAGCAGTTCTTC. This gives the protein CASSLTSGAPSYNEQFF.

A note on this clonotype: A read error may produce the germline difference seen at one junction end. The chain has TRBV30 and TRBJ2-1; 7 nucleotides line up with TRBD2. This CDR3 contains 12 residues. Germline V lookup: CDR1 GTSNPN, CDR2 SVGIG (reference sequence). CDR3 DNA: TGTGCCTGGAGTCGGGGGGTCGATGAGCAGGTCTTC. This translates into CAWSRGVDEQVF.

This clonotype was observed a few times. This CDR3 reads CASFGQVSLMNTEAFF. DNA of the CDR3: TGTGCCAGCTTTGGACAGGTTAGCCTCATGAACACTGAAGCTTTCTTT. The chain carries TRBV5-5 and TRBJ1-1, with 7 bases fitting TRBD1. Germline V gene lookup returns CDR1 SGHKS and CDR2 YYEKEE (reference sequence). The CDR3 loop spans 16 amino acids. The J segment lost 0 bases and the V segment lost 7 bases, leaving 12 bases of the junction unmatched. Variable domain in full (rest from reference TRBV5-5 and TRBJ1-1): DAGVTQSPTHLIKTRGQQVTLRCSPISGHKSVSWYQQVLGQGPQFIFQYYEKEERGRGNFPDRFSARQFPNYSSELNVNALLLGDSALYLCASFGQVSLMNTEAFFGQGTRLTVV.

This clonotype appeared many times. The rearrangement uses TRBV6-2 or TRBV6-3 and TRBJ2-1; D is unclear. Germline V gene data show CDR1 as MNHEY and CDR2 as SVGEGT. Trimming removed 4 bases from V and 1 base from J, with 5 bases in between. This CDR3 spans 13 amino acids. CDR3 sequence (DNA): TGTGCCAGCAGTTGGGGATCCTACAATGAGCAGTTCTTC. Translated: CASSWGSYNEQFF.

This clonotype was counted at least ten times. This chain joins TRBV7-3 and TRBJ2-1; no definite D call. Germline loops: CDR1 SGHTA, CDR2 FQGTGA. The CDR3 runs to 12 residues. Trimming left V 1 base short and J 9 bases short, with 7 bases between. The CDR3 here is CASSLRRGEQFF. The CDR3 bases are TGTGCCAGCAGCTTAAGGAGAGGTGAGCAGTTCTTC.

For this clonotype: Given a much more abundant clone one base away, this may be a read error. The V call is TRBV6-5, the J call TRBJ2-1; D unresolved. Germline CDR1 and CDR2: MNHEY and SVGAGI. The V and J ends lost 11 bases and 7 bases respectively, with 21 bases between them. The length of the CDR3 is 14 residues. The DNA of the CDR3 is TGTGCCGTCCATGAGACTCCTAATAAGAATGAGCAGTTCTTC. This sequence encodes CAVHETPNKNEQFF.

The V call is TRBV28, the J call TRBJ1-6; the match to TRBD1 covers 8 bases. With 6 bases clipped from V and 10 bases from J, the junction kept 8 bases outside the gene matches. The CDR3 has 14 residues. Germline V gene sequence: CDR1 MDHEN, CDR2 SYDVKM. The CDR3 sequence is CASREDRVKSPLHF. The CDR3 DNA reads TGTGCCAGCAGGGAGGACAGGGTCAAGTCACCCCTCCACTTT.

This clonotype was seen repeatedly, ten times or more. V is TRBV20-1 and J is TRBJ2-7, with 8 bases identical to TRBD1. Trimming at V came to 5 bases and at J to 0 bases, leaving 6 bases not matched to a gene. The CDR3 extends over 14 amino acids. CDR1 DFQATT and CDR2 SNEGSKA come from the germline V gene (reference sequence). The CDR3 spells CSALDRVSSYEQYF. Here the CDR3 DNA reads TGCAGTGCTTTGGACAGGGTGAGCTCCTACGAGCAGTACTTC.

The genes are TRBV25-1 and TRBJ2-7; tentative D call: TRBD1 (5 bases). V dropped 8 bases and J dropped 1 base, with 24 bases sitting between them. The CDR3 loop spans 17 amino acids. Germline CDR1 is MGHDK and CDR2 is SYGVNS. CDR3 coding DNA: TGTGCCAGCCAGAGTGGGGCGCAGGTTGTGCCTTCCTACGAGCAGTACTTC. Translation: CASQSGAQVVPSYEQYF.

This clonotype was counted only a few times. One junction end disagrees with the germline gene, perhaps due to a read error. The rearrangement links TRBV5-5 to TRBJ1-2; D gene unclear. The CDR3 has 12 residues. The germline V gene encodes CDR1 SGHKS and CDR2 YYEKEE (reference sequence). The CDR3 region has the DNA TGTGCCAGCAGCTTGGCGCAGTATGACTACACCTTC. This sequence encodes CASSLAQYDYTF.

This clonotype was detected many times. This chain connects TRBV28 to TRBJ1-2; D remains unclear. The CDR3 totals 13 residues. Germline V CDR1 and CDR2: MDHEN, SYDVKM. V lost 1 base to trimming and J lost 8 bases, with 11 bases between them. CDR3 sequence reads: CASSLYRVGGYTF. CDR3 bases: TGTGCCAGCAGTTTATATAGGGTCGGCGGCTACACCTTC.

This clonotype has just a few counts. The V gene is TRBV3-1, the J gene TRBJ1-4; a weak D match, TRBD1 (6 bases). Germline V gives CDR1 LGHDT, CDR2 YNNKEL (reference sequence). The CDR3 is 15 residues long. Trimming removed 5 bases from V and 4 bases from J, with 14 bases in between. The CDR3 is CASSSRTEINEKLFF. CDR3 bases: TGTGCCAGCAGCAGCCGGACAGAGATTAATGAAAAACTGTTTTTT.

About this clonotype: A read error may produce the germline difference seen at one junction end. The genes are TRBV12-3 or TRBV12-4 and TRBJ1-2; D unclear. The CDR3 length is 14 residues. The CDR3 region has the DNA TGTGCCAGCAGTGTAGCGAGGACGGGCTATGGCTACACCTTC. This encodes CASSVARTGYGYTF.

A note on this clonotype: Given a much more abundant clone one base away, this may be a read error. This CDR3 reads CASSLSQATDEKLFF. As DNA, the CDR3 is TGCGCCAGCAGCTTGTCACAAGCAACTGATGAAAAACTGTTTTTT. The chain employs TRBV5-1 and TRBJ1-4; D unclear. Germline V gives CDR1 SGHRS, CDR2 YFSETQ. CDR3 length equals 15 residues.

The chain's CDR3 is CASSLGSQPGYEQYF. The CDR3 nucleotides are TGCGCCAGCAGCTTGGGGTCTCAGCCCGGGTACGAGCAGTACTTC. The chain carries TRBV5-1 and TRBJ2-7; D not certain. The V end lost 0 bases, the J end lost 4 bases, and 14 bases lay between the germline ends. Germline CDR1 SGHRS, CDR2 YFSETQ. The CDR3 contains 15 residues.